This T cell receptor (beta chain) was sequenced for a study of siplizumab effects on memory and regulatory T cells. General observations from the study: Roughly 75-96% of proliferating CD4+ or CD8+ clones lacked a naive or memory phenotype that could be assigned. Where siplizumab was present, mappable alloreactive CD4+ clones averaged around 70% Treg-derived, compared with 25% to 30% in controls. Proof of suppressive function in proliferating Tregs from siplizumab cultures was not established.

About this clone itself: Its matching antigen is unknown.

Assay used: immunoSEQ multiplex PCR; TCRdb lists only in-frame clones, some missing. This repertoire shows about 120,000 clones, roughly 90% found once; its top ten account for 1% to 1.5%. The CDR3 covers 15 residues. Germline V CDR1 and CDR2: MNHNS, SASEGT. V was clipped by 4 bases and J by 3 bases; unmatched bases: 6. The TCR comes from a human donor in good health. The material sequenced was CD4+ T cells sorted from blood. The gene calls are TRBV6-1 and TRBJ1-5; TRBD1 agrees at 7 bases. The CDR3 sequence: CASSARGQSNQPQHF. CDR3 bases: TGTGCCAGCAGTGCCCGGGGACAGTCCAATCAGCCCCAGCATTTT.